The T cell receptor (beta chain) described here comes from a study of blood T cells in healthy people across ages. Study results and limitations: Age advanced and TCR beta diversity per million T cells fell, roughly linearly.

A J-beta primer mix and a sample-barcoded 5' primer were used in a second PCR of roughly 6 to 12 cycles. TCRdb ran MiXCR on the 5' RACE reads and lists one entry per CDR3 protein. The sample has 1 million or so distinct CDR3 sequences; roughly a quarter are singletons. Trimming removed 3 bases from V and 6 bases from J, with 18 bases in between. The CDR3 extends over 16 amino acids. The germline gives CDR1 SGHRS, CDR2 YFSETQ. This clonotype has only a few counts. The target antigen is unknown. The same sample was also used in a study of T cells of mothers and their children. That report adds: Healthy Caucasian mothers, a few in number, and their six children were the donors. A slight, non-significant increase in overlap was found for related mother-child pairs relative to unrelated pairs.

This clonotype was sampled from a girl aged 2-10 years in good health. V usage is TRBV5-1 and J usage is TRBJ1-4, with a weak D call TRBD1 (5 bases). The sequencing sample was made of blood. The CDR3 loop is CASSSGRSRGDEKLFF. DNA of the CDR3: TGCGCCAGCAGCTCGGGTCGTTCGAGGGGTGATGAAAAACTGTTTTTT. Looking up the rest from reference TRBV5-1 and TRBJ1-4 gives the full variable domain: KAGVTQTPRYLIKTRGQQVTLSCSPISGHRSVSWYQQTPGQGLQFLFEYFSETQRNKGNFPGRFSGRQFSNSRSEMNVSTLELGDSALYLCASSSGRSRGDEKLFFGSGTQLSVL.